These 3 T cell receptor beta chains were all obtained from the same sample, sequenced in a study of T-cell reconstitution after alpha-beta-depleted transplantation in children. Preparation of the TCRbeta library involved a method that used unique molecular identifiers. TCRdb re-derived calls from the PCR reads in MiXCR, one entry per CDR3 protein. In the table there are about 200,000 distinct CDR3 sequences, about 8.2% of which are singletons. The material was PBMCs, mostly from graft donor cells, obtained 360 days after TCRalphabeta/CD19-depleted stem cell transplant. These receptors came from a male patient aged 2 to 9 who had a stem cell transplant for acute myeloid leukemia, so the T cells may come from the graft donor.

This clonotype has just a few counts. This chain joins TRBV29-1 and TRBJ2-7; 11 nucleotides align to TRBD2. The CDR3 spans 14 residues. Germline CDR1 is SQVTM and CDR2 is ANQGSEA. V shed 8 bases and J 5 bases; nucleotides not matched to a gene: 11. CDR3 sequence (DNA): TGCAGCCCGCCGGGACTAGCGGCCCCCCACGAGCAGTACTTC. It is translated as CSPPGLAAPHEQYF.

This clonotype was seen many times. The chain uses TRBV12-5 and TRBJ2-5; no definite D call. The CDR3 sequence is 12 residues long. CDR1 and CDR2 (germline): LGHNT, FRNRAP. Deletions cut 0 bases from V and 4 bases from J, with 3 bases between. The CDR3 sequence is CASGLVLETQYF. The CDR3 DNA is TGTGCTAGTGGTTTGGTACTAGAGACCCAGTACTTC.

In this sample, this clonotype turned up many times. V usage is TRBV20-1 and J usage is TRBJ2-7; a possible D gene is TRBD1 (5 bases). Per germline, CDR1 DFQATT and CDR2 SNEGSKA (reference sequence). The CDR3 is 15 residues long. Trimming cost V 0 bases and J 2 bases, with 14 bases left between them. This chain's CDR3 is CSAREVGHDTYEQYF. The CDR3 region has the DNA TGCAGTGCTAGAGAGGTGGGGCACGATACCTACGAGCAGTACTTC.